Detailed here is one T cell receptor (beta chain). Its recognized antigen is unknown. The record has no base qualities; no much larger clone is one base away. Library preparation employed 5' RACE. The listed sequencing device is Illumina HiSeq 2500. The second PCR ran for about 6 to 11 cycles and used a J-beta primer mix along with a sample-barcoded 5' primer. A unique molecular identifier was introduced onto each TCR beta cDNA molecule by a template-switch 5' adaptor carrying 12 random nucleotides. Each sample yielded at least 3 million CDR3-containing paired-end reads. The Mint cDNA synthesis kit, primed by a TRBC-specific oligonucleotide, was used to synthesize first-strand cDNA from all RNA. All cDNA was treated with uracil-DNA glycosylase and then went through a first 18-cycle PCR with the universal primers M1SS and BC2_uni_R. The published analysis was carried out like this. Each sample was normalized by randomly selecting 1 million high-quality reads, each carrying a distinct molecular identifier. Instead of being binned into consensus sequences, reads with shared molecular identifiers were discarded. MiTCR, run with a Q25 quality threshold and the strictest error-elimination algorithm, handled CDR3 identification, clonotype clustering and error correction. Lower-bound total TCR beta diversity was estimated with a nonparametric unseen species model using Euler transformation. TCRdb reprocessed the public reads (quality trimming at Q25 with fastp, clone calling with MiXCR) and kept in-frame beta chains. Rows matching on CDR3 protein sequence are summarized as one entry with the most common DNA and genes. The V and J calls come from TCRdb's annotation, not from the publication. This sample gives hundreds of thousands of distinct CDR3 sequences in total; roughly 56% of them show up just once. Together, the top ten hold roughly 24% of the sample.

The germline V gene specifies SGHVS as CDR1 and FQNEAQ as CDR2. Counted from cysteine to phenylalanine, this CDR3 has 15 amino acids. Only the CDR3 DNA stays, 45 bases, in frame from base 1. The data were obtained in a study of blood T cells in healthy people across ages (dated by TCRdb to the mid-2010s). In the study overall: In model experiments, roughly one uniquely barcoded TCR beta cDNA molecule per two T cells was captured by template switching. The study measured age-related changes in TCR beta repertoire diversity using deep sequencing normalized with unique cDNA molecular identifiers. Four age groups were formed from the donors: young (average approximately 15 years), middle-aged (just under 40), aged (62) and long-lived (82). Donors of different ages were randomly distributed across sequencing lanes to avoid experimental bias. For two donors (one aged 18 to 30 and one aged 80 or older), the study analyzed two additional independent replicas of 1 million unique cDNA reads from the same blood draw.

Systemically healthy Caucasian individuals from Russia, about 38 in total and aged about 6 to 100 years, were included as donors. Each donor gave around 9 milliliters of peripheral blood, collected into EDTA-treated Vacutainer tubes. Ficoll-Paque density-gradient centrifugation was used to isolate PBMCs, with at least 6 million per sample. Total RNA was extracted from PBMCs with Trizol reagent, with at least 6 micrograms obtained per sample. The percentages of naive CD45RAhigh/CD27high T cells were determined by flow cytometry on a PBMC aliquot from every donor. Broad study findings and their caveats: Conclusive comparison of naive and antigen-experienced compartments was prevented by the profiling of bulk unsorted PBMCs. A strong correlation was found between observed TCR beta diversity and the percentage of naive T cells measured by flow cytometry. As age increased, observed TCR beta diversity per million T cells dropped in a roughly linear way, and a significant reduction was already evident by age roughly 36. Compared with the aged group, the long-lived group had more naive CD4+ T cells, fewer expanded clones and increased TCR diversity, a pattern suggesting age selection. Donor CMV infection status was unknown, potentially confounding age-related changes in expanded clonotypes. Estimates of total diversity based on one million sequenced T cells were considered lower bounds and underestimates.

Sequencing input: blood. This TCR came from a man between 40 and 49 years old in good health. The rearrangement combines TRBV7-8 with TRBJ2-1; 7 matching bases give a weak D call of TRBD2. Judging by the DNA end, TRBJ2-7 fits better; the J call may be wrong. This receptor has the CDR3 CASRNPGGPHNEQYF. The DNA sequence is as follows: TGTGCCAGCAGAAACCCGGGGGGCCCGCACAATGAGCAGTACTTC.